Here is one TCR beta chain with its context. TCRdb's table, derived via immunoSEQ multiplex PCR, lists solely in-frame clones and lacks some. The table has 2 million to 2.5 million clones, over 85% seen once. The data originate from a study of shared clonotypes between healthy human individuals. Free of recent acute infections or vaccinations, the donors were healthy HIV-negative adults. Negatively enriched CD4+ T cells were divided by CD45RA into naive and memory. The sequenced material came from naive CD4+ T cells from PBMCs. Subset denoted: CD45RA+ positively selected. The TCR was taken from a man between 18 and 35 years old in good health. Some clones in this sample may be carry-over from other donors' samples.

CDR3 sequence reads: CASSEASFAGVGNEQFF. The CDR3 nucleotides read TGTGCCAGCAGTGAAGCGTCGTTTGCGGGAGTCGGAAATGAGCAGTTCTTC. The genes are TRBV6-1 and TRBJ2-1; 7 bases agree with TRBD2. Germline V CDR1 and CDR2: MNHNS, SASEGT. V shed 0 bases and J 7 bases; nucleotides not matched to a gene: 12. The CDR3 runs to 17 residues.